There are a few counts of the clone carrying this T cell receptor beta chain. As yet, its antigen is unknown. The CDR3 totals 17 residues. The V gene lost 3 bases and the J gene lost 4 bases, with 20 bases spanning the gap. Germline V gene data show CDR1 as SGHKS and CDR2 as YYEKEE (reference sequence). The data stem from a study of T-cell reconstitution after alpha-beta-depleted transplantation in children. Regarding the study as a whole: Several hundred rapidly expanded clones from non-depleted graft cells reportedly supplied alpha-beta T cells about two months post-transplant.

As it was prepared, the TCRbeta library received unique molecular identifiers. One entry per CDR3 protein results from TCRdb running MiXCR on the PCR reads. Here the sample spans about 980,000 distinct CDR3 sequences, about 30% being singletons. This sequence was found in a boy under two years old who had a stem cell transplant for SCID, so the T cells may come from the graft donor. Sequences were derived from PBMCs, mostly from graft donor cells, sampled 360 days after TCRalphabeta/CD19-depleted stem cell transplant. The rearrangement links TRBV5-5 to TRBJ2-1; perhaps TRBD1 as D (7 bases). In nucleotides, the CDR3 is TGTGCCAGCAGCTCCTCCCCAGGGGGGAGTATTTACAATGAGCAGTTCTTC. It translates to CASSSSPGGSIYNEQFF.